This T cell receptor beta chain is drawn from a study of CD8+CD57+ T cells in acquired aplastic anemia (dated by TCRdb to 2016 to 2018). In the study overall: On average, sorted CD4+ and CD8+ cells yielded around 3.1 ug of extracted DNA, with a range of about 0.18 to 30 ug. For healthy donor samples, the average read count was about 10.8 million for CD4+ cells and 11 million to 14 million for CD8+ cells. The full study reports these points: CD8+ Simpson's diversity did not differ significantly between patients and healthy controls (P=0.060). Twenty-nine CD8+ CDR3 sequences were shared between patients and controls but appeared highly expressed in patients and within their immunodominant clones.

As to this clonotype: Its recognized antigen is unknown. One base away there is no much larger clone; base qualities are not given.

In this study, sorted CD4+ and CD8+ T cells from the blood of healthy subjects and of severe aplastic anemia patients had their TCR repertoires deep-sequenced. Ficoll-Paque density gradient centrifugation was used to isolate peripheral blood mononuclear cells. CD4+ and CD8+ T cells were sorted by FACS or magnetic beads before DNA extraction. V is clipped by 3 bases and J by 1 base, and the sequence between their germline boundaries is 14 bases long. Reading from cysteine to phenylalanine, the CDR3 counts 16 amino acids. Only CDR3 DNA remains: 48 bases, in frame from the first base. CDR1 SGHTA and CDR2 FQGNSA are derived from the germline V gene. TCR beta VDJ combination and CDR3 sequence profiling used genomic DNA as the template. An Illumina HiSeq 2000 was the platform used for TCR repertoire sequencing. Regarding the original processing steps: TRBV/TRBJ rearrangement plots, CDR3 size and DJ length profiles, and Simpson's diversity index were used to evaluate the repertoires. Whichever DNA sequence was most abundant in the deep sequencing data was defined as the immunodominant clone. CDR3 amino acid sequences were checked for sharing between subjects and were compared against published repertoires and the VDJdb database. In-frame beta chains were kept once TCRdb had trimmed the public reads at Q25 with fastp and called clones with MiXCR. Rows with one shared CDR3 protein collapse into an entry with the most common genes and DNA. V and J calls and clone size were set by TCRdb, not the authors. This sample gives about 170,000 distinct CDR3 sequences in total; 55% to 70% of them show up just once. The top ten clonotypes cover over 40% of the sample.

Sequenced: sorted CD4+, CD8+, or CD8+CD57+ T cells (not recorded which) from PBMCs. The TCR originated in a human donor in good health. The rearranged segments are TRBV7-2 and TRBJ2-3, with TRBD2 tentatively as D gene (5 bases match). CDR3 sequence: CASSFWVSARTDTQYF. The DNA sequence is TGTGCCAGCAGCTTTTGGGTTAGCGCTCGCACAGATACGCAGTATTTT.